This T cell receptor (beta chain) was captured by sequencing in a study of blood T cell repertoires in COVID-19. Study in general: The study drew acute and convalescent COVID-19 samples from the United States, Italy and Spain. Nucleic acid was either cDNA or gDNA, and it came from T cells, B-cell-depleted T cells, or PBMCs.

With respect to this clone: Germline is not matched at one junction end, which may reflect a read error.

Individuals aged about 18 to 89 years were recruited from some 26 US areas. Clones were read by immunoSEQ multiplex PCR, and TCRdb kept only the in-frame ones, dropping some. The repertoire includes hundreds of thousands of clones, about 88% of them detected once, and 2% to 2.5% sits in the top ten. The length of the CDR3 is 15 residues. Germline V CDR1 and CDR2: SGHVS, FNYEAQ. The rearrangement joins TRBV7-6 to TRBJ1-2; weak D call: TRBD1 (6 bases). This clonotype originated in a woman aged 55 to 70 in a cohort exposed to, infected with or recovered from COVID-19 (not recorded which). The sequenced sample was PBMCs or T cells enriched from blood (not recorded which). The CDR3 bases are TGTGCCAGCAGCCTAGCCGGGCCAGGGGTATCTGGCTACACCTTC. This encodes CASSLAGPGVSGYTF.